This TCR beta chain was captured in a study of cytomegalovirus exposure and HLA in healthy donors. CDR1 is GTSNPN and CDR2 is SVGIG in the germline V gene (reference sequence). The CDR3 covers 15 residues. The V end lost 0 bases, the J end lost 8 bases, and 16 bases lay between the germline ends. With 60 Vbeta and 13 Jbeta primers, the PCR was carried out. Data came from immunoSEQ multiplex PCR; TCRdb stores just in-frame clones and leaves some out. Here the sample spans 100,000 to 150,000 clones, about 73% being singletons. This chain connects TRBV30 to TRBJ1-4; D gene uncertain. Sequenced input: PBMCs. The sequence was obtained from a woman aged 40-49 years in good health and CMV-seronegative. The CDR3: CAWSVGDSQAEKLFF. In DNA, the CDR3 is TGTGCCTGGAGTGTTGGCGACTCCCAAGCGGAAAAACTGTTTTTT.